A selection of T cell receptor beta chains follows, all from one sample in a study of blood T cells in healthy people across ages. Using its own MiXCR run on the 5' RACE reads, TCRdb lists one record per CDR3 protein. The sample carries approximately 780,000 distinct CDR3 sequences, about 26% recorded once. These data were likewise used in another study, on T cells of mothers and their children.

Sequencing was done on a sample of blood. The receptors come from a boy aged 5 to 17 in good health. Both conserved end residues are trimmed from each CDR3. The order of the fields is D gene, CDR3 length, V gene, J gene, CDR3 protein. D genes are given only for firm matches.

>TRBD1|15|TRBV27|NA
ASSLSMGDRGLYEQF
>NA|12|TRBV7-8|TRBJ2-4
ASRPSPGENIQY
>TRBD1|13|TRBV5-1|TRBJ2-7
ASSFPGTGNYEQY
>NA|15|TRBV7-2|TRBJ1-2
ASSLTPGLRRSYGYT
>TRBD1|11|TRBV2|NA
ASRATGEYEQY
>TRBD1|14|TRBV27|TRBJ1-2
ASSAFSGTGTYGYT
>NA|12|TRBV3-1|TRBJ2-7
ASSRQGTIHEQY
>NA|11|TRBV11-2|TRBJ2-7
ASSLAQDYEQY
>TRBD1|13|TRBV19|TRBJ2-3
ASSRRTGFTDTQY
>NA|12|TRBV15|TRBJ1-3
ATSRVLFGNTIY
>TRBD1|16|TRBV7-9|TRBJ2-2
ASSSTKLTGGDTGELF
>NA|15|TRBV5-1|TRBJ2-2
ASSFSVGLANTGELF
>TRBD1|12|TRBV7-9|TRBJ1-4
ASSSPDRGGKLF
>NA|12|TRBV7-3|TRBJ2-5
ASSFNDGGETQY
>NA|12|TRBV19|TRBJ2-5
ASSSLQDFETQY
>TRBD1|13|TRBV28|TRBJ1-2
ASSKSDRGHYGYT
>NA|11|TRBV11-2|TRBJ2-3
ASSERPQDTQY
>NA|13|TRBV28|TRBJ1-2
ASSLSAGSGYGYT
>TRBD1|14|TRBV5-1|TRBJ1-1
ASSAGTVGLNTEAF
>NA|14|TRBV3-1|NA
ASSQDPGEGGNEQF
>NA|12|TRBV7-9|TRBJ1-2
ASSLLSEIYGYT
>NA|13|TRBV6-5|TRBJ1-2
ASSYTNRDLYGYT
>NA|12|TRBV2|TRBJ2-1
ASSGGSGYNEQF
>NA|12|TRBV14|TRBJ2-7
ASSQGWPVDEQY
>TRBD1|11|TRBV6-6|TRBJ2-1
ASSRDRGYEQF
>TRBD1|13|TRBV10-3|TRBJ2-7
AISGMDRGGYEQY
>NA|12|TRBV29-1|TRBJ1-2
SVTGGPQRDGYT
>NA|11|TRBV7-9|TRBJ2-1
ASSFGPYNEQF
>TRBD1|15|TRBV5-1|TRBJ2-7
ASSPRPGGSDSYEQY
>NA|12|TRBV12-3/TRBV12-4|TRBJ1-2
ASSRKKAVGGYT
>TRBD2|13|TRBV5-1|NA
ASSLGLAGVYEQF
>NA|13|TRBV14|TRBJ2-5
ASSQDPGRRETQY
>NA|14|TRBV28|TRBJ1-2
ASSSTDTGPNYGYT
>TRBD2|11|TRBV29-1|NA
SGRAGGDSEQF
>NA|12|TRBV5-6|TRBJ1-2
ASSLASRAYGYT
>TRBD2|14|TRBV9|TRBJ2-7
ASSVGPTSGPYEQY
>NA|15|TRBV12-3/TRBV12-4|TRBJ1-2
ASSLGFMVRKNYGYT
>NA|12|TRBV20-1|TRBJ2-5
SARDPPRRETQY
>NA|12|TRBV28|TRBJ1-4
ASSPLFGPGKLF
>TRBD1|11|TRBV12-3/TRBV12-4|TRBJ2-5
ASSKGARETQY
>NA|10|TRBV29-1|TRBJ2-7
SVGIGVYEQY
>TRBD2|14|TRBV4-2|TRBJ2-3
ASSPSSGGAVDTQY
>NA|12|TRBV12-3/TRBV12-4|TRBJ1-4
ASSSGLPNEKLF
>NA|14|TRBV3-1|TRBJ2-7
ASSPRIAGGSYEQY
>TRBD2|13|TRBV6-5|TRBJ2-1
ASRPGLAGDNEQF
>NA|13|TRBV15|TRBJ2-5
ATSRDQEASETQY
>NA|12|TRBV21-1|TRBJ2-1
ASREPGHFNEQF
>NA|12|TRBV2|TRBJ2-5
ASTEGLSSGAQY
>NA|13|TRBV15|TRBJ1-1
ATSRDLTGGAEAF
>TRBD1|15|TRBV6-5|TRBJ2-3
ASSPSRGTGRTDTQY
>NA|15|TRBV6-1|TRBJ1-6
ASRVTRSGSYNSPLH